This TCR beta chain was captured by sequencing in a study of T cell responses to AZD1222 COVID-19 vaccine (dated by TCRdb to 2020 to 2023). Study-wide context: AZD1222 recipients whose second dose came at about 4 weeks and those whose second dose came at about 12 weeks were combined into one group, since spike-specific TCR depth and breadth did not differ between the two schedules. TCR sequencing was performed for about 250 trial participants, of whom roughly 200 were given two doses of AZD1222 and some 26 were given two doses of MenACWY control vaccine. Trial participants were enrolled into age subgroups of 18-55, 56-69 and 70-plus years, which contained approximately 150, 28 and 58 TCR-sequenced participants, respectively. What the research found in general, with its limitations: Only five or six AZD1222 recipients were SARS-CoV-2 seropositive at baseline, limiting conclusions about previously exposed vaccinees. Nearly half of unique spike-specific TCRs reportedly recognized epitopes outside regions mutated in the B.1.351 and B.1.1.7 variants. In the small 56-69-year group, the increase in depth fell short of significance, most likely because of low power. Spike-specific TCR breadth and depth rose significantly after two AZD1222 doses compared with day 0 and with MenACWY recipients. Because no day 14 peak-response samples were available, the repertoires could be characterized only after the peak T cell response. Most participants were white British and females outnumbered males, and the authors suggested that clonal diversity may have been underestimated. The vaccine-associated CD4 TCRs covered the entire spike protein, and the dominant responses fell in regions 160-218 and 743-854.

According to the study, the label for this sample's time point signals: baseline before first vaccination. Samples from vaccinated people were obtained from the UK trials COV001 and COV002, which included a single-blind randomized controlled phase 2/3 trial of AZD1222 (ChAdOx1 nCoV-19) in healthy adults. For TCRbeta chain sequencing, PBMC samples were collected from trial participants at day 0 and at day 28 after the second dose. A remark on this clone: The target of this receptor is not known. No much larger clone is present one base from it, and per-base qualities are unavailable.

The CDR3 regions of human TCRbeta chains were analyzed by immunosequencing. The source study handled its data this way. TCRs in the repertoires were matched against a reference library of SARS-CoV-2-specific TCRs that had been generated with the MIRA antigen-specificity platform. Breadth was defined as the fraction of unique TCRs that were SARS-CoV-2-associated, and depth was defined as the fraction of total T cells that were SARS-CoV-2-associated. Using the MIRA data, each spike-specific TCR was mapped to the spike region that the TCR reacts to and placed in a CD4 or CD8 class. Log10-transformed breadth and depth values were compared by one-way ANOVA with Sidak's multiple comparisons tests. TCRdb took over this immuneACCESS table, retaining in-frame rearrangements with V and J assigned. Such tables are incomplete; in checked studies, under half of the missing clones stem from an unresolved V gene, and the remainder is unexplained. The V and J calls and clone size are taken from that table; D and trimming were inferred from the DNA. The sample contains approximately 120,000 clones, about nine tenths of them found a single time. The ten largest clones take up roughly 4% of the sample.

The CDR3, cysteine through phenylalanine, is 14 amino acids long. The CDR3 DNA has 42 bases and is translated from base 1. According to the germline V gene, CDR1 reads SNHLY and CDR2 reads FYNNEI. At the junction V is shortened by 2 bases and J by 5 bases, with 10 bases in between. The sequence was collected from an adult in good health. Recombination linked TRBV2 to TRBJ1-5, with the D gene not confidently named. The material sequenced was peripheral blood, taken on day 0 of AZD1222 vaccination. The CDR3 amino acid sequence is: CASSEWAPDQPQHF. The DNA reads TGTGCCAGCAGTGAATGGGCCCCCGATCAGCCCCAGCATTTT. The variable domain in full, with residues beyond the CDR3 obtained from the reference TRBV2 and TRBJ1-5 genes, is EPEVTQTPSHQVTQMGQEVILRCVPISNHLYFYWYRQILGQKVEFLVSFYNNEISEKSEIFDDQFSVERPDGSNFTLKIRSTKLEDSAMYFCASSEWAPDQPQHFGDGTRLSIL.